This entry features one T cell receptor (beta chain) sequence. What it binds is unknown. Germline V gene data show CDR1 as DFQATT and CDR2 as SNEGSKA (reference sequence). J lost 0 bases, V lost 1 base, and 7 bases had no gene match. This CDR3 comprises 16 residues. This specimen belongs to a study of vaccination and CD4 T cells after COVID-19. The Oncomine TCR Beta short-read assay sequenced DNA from cultured CD4+ T cells. MiXCR, applied by TCRdb to the PCR reads, yields one record per CDR3 protein. The table records about 5,600 distinct CDR3 sequences, about 40% of them present only once. Treatment given: roughly ten-day PBMC culture with coronavirus spike peptide pools or control peptides (ViraFEST assay).

Source material: CD4+ T cells from blood, cultured in vitro. The receptor was isolated from a human donor who had recovered from COVID-19. The chain couples TRBV20-1 to TRBJ2-7, with 9 bases aligning to TRBD1. The CDR3 nucleotides read TGCAGTGCTAGAGGCGATCACAGGGGGCCCTCCTACGAGCAGTACTTC. Amino acids: CSARGDHRGPSYEQYF.